This is a list of T cell receptor beta chains from one sample in a study of OX40 agonist ivuxolimab in advanced cancers. The table came from immunoSEQ multiplex PCR; TCRdb's copy has only in-frame clones and leaves some out. The table records fewer than 12,000 clones, about 73% of them present only once. Here the sequenced sample was CD4+ or CD8+ T cells sorted from blood, taken in a trial of the OX40 agonist ivuxolimab. The receptors here all came from an adult with an advanced solid tumor such as melanoma, head and neck, liver or kidney cancer. CDR3s include the opening cysteine and the closing phenylalanine or tryptophan. D genes are given only for firm matches. Clone size is given for some rows only: seen once, a few or many times, or a class if the clone is expanded.

v_gene	abundance	d_gene	j_gene	CDR3aa	CDR3nt
TRBV28	once	.	TRBJ2-7	CASSFLALSSYEQYF	TGTGCCAGCAGTTTCCTGGCTCTTAGCTCCTACGAGCAGTACTTC
TRBV21-1	.	.	TRBJ2-1	CASSKGQEYNEQFF	TGTGCCAGCAGCAAGGGACAGGAATACAATGAGCAGTTCTTC
TRBV7-6	medium-sized	.	TRBJ2-7	CASSLVTNEQYF	TGTGCCAGCAGCTTAGTTACTAACGAGCAGTACTTC
TRBV4-1	.	.	TRBJ1-1	CASSPVGQAMNTEAFF	TGCGCCAGCAGCCCCGTCGGGCAGGCCATGAACACTGAAGCTTTCTTT
TRBV27	.	.	TRBJ1-1	CASSTARMNTEAFF	TGTGCCAGCAGTACAGCGAGGATGAACACTGAAGCTTTCTTT
TRBV5-1	.	.	TRBJ1-1	CASSLATREEAFF	TGCGCCAGCAGCTTGGCCACTCGGGAGGAAGCTTTCTTT
TRBV27	.	.	TRBJ2-1	CASSGQSYNEQFF	TGTGCCAGCAGCGGACAGTCCTACAATGAGCAGTTCTTC
TRBV13	.	TRBD1	TRBJ2-1	CASSEGTGGFNEQFF	TGTGCCAGCAGCGAGGGGACAGGGGGTTTTAATGAGCAGTTCTTC
TRBV2	.	.	TRBJ1-2	CASSRGNYGYTF	TGTGCCAGCAGTCGGGGGAACTATGGCTACACCTTC
TRBV20-1	.	.	TRBJ2-1	CSARDYVEQFF	TGCAGTGCGAGAGATTACGTTGAGCAGTTCTTC
TRBV9	.	TRBD1	TRBJ2-7	CASSVDFDRGSEQYF	TGTGCCAGCAGCGTAGATTTCGACAGGGGCTCCGAGCAGTACTTC
TRBV9	.	.	TRBJ2-1	CASSLDGSSYNEQFF	TGTGCCAGCAGCTTGGACGGCAGCTCCTACAATGAGCAGTTCTTC
TRBV11-2	few	.	TRBJ2-7	CASSYRREQYF	TGTGCCAGCAGCTATCGGCGCGAGCAGTACTTC
TRBV6-4	once	TRBD2	TRBJ2-1	CASSELAGGVVYEQFF	TGTGCCAGCAGTGAACTAGCGGGAGGAGTTGTGTATGAGCAGTTCTTC
TRBV2	once	.	TRBJ2-7	CASSVGDEQYF	TGTGCCAGCAGTGTTGGGGACGAGCAGTACTTC
TRBV12-5	.	.	TRBJ1-1	CASGQNTEAFF	TGTGCTAGTGGGCAGAACACTGAAGCTTTCTTT
TRBV7-8	once	.	TRBJ2-2	CASERRTGELFF	TGTGCCAGTGAAAGGCGTACCGGGGAGCTGTTTTTT
TRBV27	.	TRBD1	TRBJ2-7	CASSSDTQGSYEQYF	TGTGCCAGCAGTTCCGACACACAGGGGTCCTACGAGCAGTACTTC
TRBV7-9	.	.	TRBJ2-6	CASSYTQETGANVLTF	TGTGCCAGCAGCTACACACAGGAAACTGGGGCCAACGTCCTGACTTTC
TRBV5-1	few	.	TRBJ1-1	CASSLGRGGQMNTEAFF	TGCGCCAGCAGCTTGGGGCGGGGAGGACAGATGAACACTGAAGCTTTCTTT
TRBV4-2	medium-sized	.	TRBJ2-7	CASSLTYEQYF	TGTGCCAGCAGCCTCACCTACGAGCAGTACTTC
TRBV28	.	TRBD1	TRBJ1-1	CASRGAGTGTLEAFF	TGTGCCAGCAGAGGAGCCGGGACAGGGACACTTGAAGCTTTCTTT
TRBV7-9	.	.	TRBJ1-1	CASRPGGSEAFF	TGTGCCAGCAGACCGGGGGGGTCTGAAGCTTTCTTT